This T cell receptor beta chain was found in a study of cytomegalovirus exposure and HLA in healthy donors. Findings and limits, study-wide: The likely explanation for a cluster of highly shared sequence variants was sequencing artifact. Confirmation in vitro established that a few CMV-associated chains were specific for CMV antigens.

Note on this clone: Its matching antigen is unknown.

The PCR ran on 60 Vbeta and 13 Jbeta primers. Assay used: immunoSEQ multiplex PCR; TCRdb lists only in-frame clones, some missing. The sample carries approximately 100,000 clones, under 80% recorded once. The receptor comes from a woman aged 45-60 years in good health and CMV-seropositive. Source material: PBMCs.

Written as DNA, the CDR3 is TGCAGCGTGATCTTAACTACAGATACGCAGTATTTT. As protein: CSVILTTDTQYF. This chain uses TRBV29-1 with TRBJ2-3; D remains unclear. Trimming removed 6 bases from V and 3 bases from J, with 10 bases in between. Germline values: CDR1 SQVTM, CDR2 ANQGSEA. The CDR3 has 12 residues.